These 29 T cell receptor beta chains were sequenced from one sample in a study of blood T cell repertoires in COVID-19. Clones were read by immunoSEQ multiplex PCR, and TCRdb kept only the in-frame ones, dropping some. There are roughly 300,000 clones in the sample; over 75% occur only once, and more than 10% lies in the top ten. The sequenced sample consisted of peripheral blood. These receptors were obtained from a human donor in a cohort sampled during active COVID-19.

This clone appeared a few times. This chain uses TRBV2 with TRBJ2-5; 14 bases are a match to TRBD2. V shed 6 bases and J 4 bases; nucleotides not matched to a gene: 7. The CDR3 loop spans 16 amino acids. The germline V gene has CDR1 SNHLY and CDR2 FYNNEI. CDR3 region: CASSQGLAGVAETQYF. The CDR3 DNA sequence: TGTGCCAGCAGCCAGGGACTAGCGGGAGTGGCAGAGACCCAGTACTTC. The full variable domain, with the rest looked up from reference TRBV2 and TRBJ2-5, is EPEVTQTPSHQVTQMGQEVILRCVPISNHLYFYWYRQILGQKVEFLVSFYNNEISEKSEIFDDQFSVERPDGSNFTLKIRSTKLEDSAMYFCASSQGLAGVAETQYFGPGTRLLVL.

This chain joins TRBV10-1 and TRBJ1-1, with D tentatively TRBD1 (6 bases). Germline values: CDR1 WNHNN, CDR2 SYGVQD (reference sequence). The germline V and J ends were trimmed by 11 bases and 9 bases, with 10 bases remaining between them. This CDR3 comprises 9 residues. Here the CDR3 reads CAVQGKAFF. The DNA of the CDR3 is TGCGCCGTCCAGGGGAAAGCTTTCTTT.

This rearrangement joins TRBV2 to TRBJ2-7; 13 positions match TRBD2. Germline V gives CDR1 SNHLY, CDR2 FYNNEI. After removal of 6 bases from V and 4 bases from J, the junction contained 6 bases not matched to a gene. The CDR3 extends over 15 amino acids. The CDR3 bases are TGTGCCAGCAGAAGGACTAGCGGGAGTCTATACGAGCAGTACTTC. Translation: CASRRTSGSLYEQYF.

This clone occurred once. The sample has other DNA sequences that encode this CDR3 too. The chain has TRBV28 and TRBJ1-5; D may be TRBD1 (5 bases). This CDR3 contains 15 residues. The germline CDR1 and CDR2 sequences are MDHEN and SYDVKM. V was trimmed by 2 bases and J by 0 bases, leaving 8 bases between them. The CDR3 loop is CASSLGGYSNQPQHF. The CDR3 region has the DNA TGTGCCAGCAGTTTAGGGGGGTATAGCAATCAGCCCCAGCATTTT.

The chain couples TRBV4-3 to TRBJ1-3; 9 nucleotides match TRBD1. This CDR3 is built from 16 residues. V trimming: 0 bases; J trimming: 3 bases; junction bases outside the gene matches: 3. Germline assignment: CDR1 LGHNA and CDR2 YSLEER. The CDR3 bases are TGCGCCAGCAGCCAAGATCGGACAGGGGATGGAAACACCATATATTTT. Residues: CASSQDRTGDGNTIYF.

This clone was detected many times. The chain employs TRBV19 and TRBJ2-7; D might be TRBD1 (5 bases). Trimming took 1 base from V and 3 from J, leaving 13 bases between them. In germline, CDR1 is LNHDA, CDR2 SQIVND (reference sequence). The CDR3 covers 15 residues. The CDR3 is CASSIVGHSYYEQYF. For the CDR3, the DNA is TGTGCCAGTAGTATAGTCGGACATTCATACTACGAGCAGTACTTC.

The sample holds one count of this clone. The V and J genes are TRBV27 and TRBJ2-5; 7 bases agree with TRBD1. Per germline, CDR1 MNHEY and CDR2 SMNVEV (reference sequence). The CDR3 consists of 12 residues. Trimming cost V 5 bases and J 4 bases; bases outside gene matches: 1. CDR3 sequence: CASSTGVETQYF. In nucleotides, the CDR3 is TGTGCCAGCAGTACAGGGGTAGAGACCCAGTACTTC.

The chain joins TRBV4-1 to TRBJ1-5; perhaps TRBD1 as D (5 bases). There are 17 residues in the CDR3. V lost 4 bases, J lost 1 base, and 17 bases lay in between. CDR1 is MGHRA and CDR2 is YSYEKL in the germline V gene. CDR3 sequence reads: CASSPPIGEGSNQPQHF. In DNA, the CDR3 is TGCGCCAGCAGCCCACCCATCGGGGAGGGGAGCAATCAGCCCCAGCATTTT.

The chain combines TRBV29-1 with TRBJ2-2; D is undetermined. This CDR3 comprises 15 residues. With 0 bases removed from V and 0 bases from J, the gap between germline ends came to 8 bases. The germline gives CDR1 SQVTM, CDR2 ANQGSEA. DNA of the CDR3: TGCAGCGTTGAAGACGGGTTCGCGAACACCGGGGAGCTGTTTTTT. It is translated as CSVEDGFANTGELFF.

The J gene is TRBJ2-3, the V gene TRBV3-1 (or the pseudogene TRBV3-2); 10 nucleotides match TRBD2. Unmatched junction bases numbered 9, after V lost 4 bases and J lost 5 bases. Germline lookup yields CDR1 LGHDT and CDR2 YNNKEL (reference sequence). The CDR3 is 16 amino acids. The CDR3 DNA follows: TGTGCCAGCAGCCGCAGGCCCGGGACTAGCGTAGATACGCAGTATTTT. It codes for CASSRRPGTSVDTQYF.

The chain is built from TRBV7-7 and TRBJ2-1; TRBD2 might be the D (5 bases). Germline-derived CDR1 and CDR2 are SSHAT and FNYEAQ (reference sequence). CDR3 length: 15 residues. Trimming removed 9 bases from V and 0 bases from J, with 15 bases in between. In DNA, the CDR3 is TGTGCCAGACTTCCTACGGGAAGCTCCTACAATGAGCAGTTCTTC. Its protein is CARLPTGSSYNEQFF.

This CDR3 is CASSKRRLADAYEQYF. The CDR3 coding sequence is TGTGCCAGCAGCAAACGGAGACTAGCGGACGCCTACGAGCAGTACTTC. V and J are TRBV21-1 and TRBJ2-7; the D call in the table, TRBD2, was not verified against the DNA. TRBV21-1 is labeled a pseudogene. The CDR3 sequence is 16 residues long.

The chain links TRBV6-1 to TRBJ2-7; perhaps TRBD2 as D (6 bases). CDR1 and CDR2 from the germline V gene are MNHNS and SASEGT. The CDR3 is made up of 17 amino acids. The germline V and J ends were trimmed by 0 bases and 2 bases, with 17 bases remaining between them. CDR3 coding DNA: TGTGCCAGCAGTGAAGCCCAATGGAGGGCCAGACCCTACGAGCAGTACTTC. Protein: CASSEAQWRARPYEQYF.

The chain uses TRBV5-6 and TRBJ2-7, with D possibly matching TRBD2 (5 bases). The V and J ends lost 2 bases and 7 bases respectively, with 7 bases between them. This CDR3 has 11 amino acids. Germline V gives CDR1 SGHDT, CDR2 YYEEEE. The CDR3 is CASSLRREQYF. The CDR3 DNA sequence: TGTGCCAGCAGCTTAAGGAGGGAGCAGTACTTC.

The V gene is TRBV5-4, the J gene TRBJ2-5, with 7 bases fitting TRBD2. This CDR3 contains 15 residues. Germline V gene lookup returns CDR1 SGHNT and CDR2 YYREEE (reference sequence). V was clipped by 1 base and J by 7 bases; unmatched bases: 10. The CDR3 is CASSLKTAGQGTQYF. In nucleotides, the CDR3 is TGTGCCAGCAGCTTGAAGACAGCGGGGCAGGGGACCCAGTACTTC.

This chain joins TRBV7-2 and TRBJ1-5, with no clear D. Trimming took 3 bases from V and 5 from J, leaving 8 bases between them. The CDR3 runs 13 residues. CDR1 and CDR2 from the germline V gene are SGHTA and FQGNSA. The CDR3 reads CASSFRVDQPQHF. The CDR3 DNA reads TGTGCCAGCAGCTTTAGAGTGGATCAGCCCCAGCATTTT.

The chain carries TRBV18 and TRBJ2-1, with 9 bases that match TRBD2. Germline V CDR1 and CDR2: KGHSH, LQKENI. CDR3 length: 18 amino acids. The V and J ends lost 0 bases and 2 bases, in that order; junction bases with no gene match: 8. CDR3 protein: CASSPPIRLAGPYNEQFF. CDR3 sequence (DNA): TGTGCCAGCTCACCACCCATACGCCTAGCGGGACCCTACAATGAGCAGTTCTTC.

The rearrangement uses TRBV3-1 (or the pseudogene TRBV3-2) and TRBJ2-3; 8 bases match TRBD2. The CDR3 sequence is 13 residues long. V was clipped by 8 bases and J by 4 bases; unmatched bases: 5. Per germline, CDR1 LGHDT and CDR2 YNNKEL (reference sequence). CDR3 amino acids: CASRGGAADTQYF. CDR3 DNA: TGTGCCAGCCGGGGGGGGGCTGCAGATACGCAGTATTTT.

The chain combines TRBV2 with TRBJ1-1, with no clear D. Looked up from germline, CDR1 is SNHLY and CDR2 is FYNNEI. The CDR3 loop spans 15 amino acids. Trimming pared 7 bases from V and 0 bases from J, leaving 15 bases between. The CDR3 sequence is CASTPGQTMNTEAFF. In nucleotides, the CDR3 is TGTGCCAGCACTCCAGGTCAGACCATGAACACTGAAGCTTTCTTT.

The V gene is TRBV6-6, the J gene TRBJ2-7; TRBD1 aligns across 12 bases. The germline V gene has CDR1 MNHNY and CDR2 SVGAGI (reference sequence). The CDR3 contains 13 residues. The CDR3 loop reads CATGTGGQNEQYF. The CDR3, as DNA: TGTGCTACCGGGACAGGGGGCCAGAACGAGCAGTACTTC.

CDR3 in DNA: TGTGCCAGTAACCAGGACAGGGGGACTCCTCAGTACTTC. Amino acid sequence: CASNQDRGTPQYF. The rearrangement joins TRBV12-3 or TRBV12-4 to TRBJ2-7; TRBD1 matches 10 bases. The CDR3 has 13 residues. V lost 9 bases, J lost 10 bases, and 12 bases stayed unmatched.

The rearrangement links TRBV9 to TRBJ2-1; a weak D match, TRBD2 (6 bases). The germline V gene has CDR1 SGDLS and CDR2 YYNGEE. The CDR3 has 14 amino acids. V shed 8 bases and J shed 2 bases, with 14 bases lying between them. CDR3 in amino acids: CASTPGLAYNEQFF. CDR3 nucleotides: TGTGCCAGTACCCCGGGACTGGCCTACAATGAGCAGTTCTTC.

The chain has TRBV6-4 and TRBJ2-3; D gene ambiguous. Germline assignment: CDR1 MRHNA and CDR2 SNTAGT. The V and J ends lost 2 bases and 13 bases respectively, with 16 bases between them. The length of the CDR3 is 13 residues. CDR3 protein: CASSDGRVAKEYF. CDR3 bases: TGTGCCAGCAGTGACGGCCGGGTCGCAAAGGAGTATTTT.

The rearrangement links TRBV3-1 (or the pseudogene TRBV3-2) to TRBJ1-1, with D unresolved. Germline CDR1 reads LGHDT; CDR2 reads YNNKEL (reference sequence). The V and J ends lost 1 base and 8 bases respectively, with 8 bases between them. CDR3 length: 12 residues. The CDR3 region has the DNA TGTGCCAGCAGCCAAGGAGGGTGGGAAGCTTTCTTT. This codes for CASSQGGWEAFF.

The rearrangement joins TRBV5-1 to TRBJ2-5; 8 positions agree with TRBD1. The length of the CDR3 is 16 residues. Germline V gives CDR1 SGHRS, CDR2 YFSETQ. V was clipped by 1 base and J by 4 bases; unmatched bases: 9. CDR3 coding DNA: TGCGCCAGCAGCTTGATCCCTGGGGGACAGGCAGAGACCCAGTACTTC. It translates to CASSLIPGGQAETQYF.

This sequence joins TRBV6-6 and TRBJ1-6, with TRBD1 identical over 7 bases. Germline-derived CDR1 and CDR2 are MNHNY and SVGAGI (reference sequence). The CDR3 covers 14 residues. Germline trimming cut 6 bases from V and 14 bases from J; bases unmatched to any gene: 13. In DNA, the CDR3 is TGTGCCAGCAGCTCCGGACAGGACGGGGTGACCCTCCACTTT. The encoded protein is CASSSGQDGVTLHF.

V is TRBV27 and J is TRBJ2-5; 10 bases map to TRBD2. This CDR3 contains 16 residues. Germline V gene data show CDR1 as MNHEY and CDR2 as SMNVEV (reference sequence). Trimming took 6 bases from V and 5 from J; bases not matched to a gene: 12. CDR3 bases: TGTGCCAGCAGAGATCTCCTAGCGGGAGAGGGGGAGACCCAGTACTTC. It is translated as CASRDLLAGEGETQYF.

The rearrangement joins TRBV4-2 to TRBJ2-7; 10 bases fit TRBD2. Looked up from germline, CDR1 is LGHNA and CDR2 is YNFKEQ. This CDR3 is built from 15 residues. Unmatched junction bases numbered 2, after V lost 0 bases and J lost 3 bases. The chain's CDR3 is CASSQDLAGVYEQYF. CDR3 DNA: TGTGCCAGCAGCCAAGATCTAGCGGGAGTCTACGAGCAGTACTTC.

The CDR3 DNA sequence: TGTGCCAGCAGTTTATCCACTTATGGCTACACCTTC. Translation gives CASSLSTYGYTF. The rearrangement uses TRBV28 and TRBJ1-2; no reliable D call. The CDR3 totals 12 residues. Germline V gene data show CDR1 as MDHEN and CDR2 as SYDVKM. Trimming left V 1 base short and J 5 bases short, with 5 bases between.